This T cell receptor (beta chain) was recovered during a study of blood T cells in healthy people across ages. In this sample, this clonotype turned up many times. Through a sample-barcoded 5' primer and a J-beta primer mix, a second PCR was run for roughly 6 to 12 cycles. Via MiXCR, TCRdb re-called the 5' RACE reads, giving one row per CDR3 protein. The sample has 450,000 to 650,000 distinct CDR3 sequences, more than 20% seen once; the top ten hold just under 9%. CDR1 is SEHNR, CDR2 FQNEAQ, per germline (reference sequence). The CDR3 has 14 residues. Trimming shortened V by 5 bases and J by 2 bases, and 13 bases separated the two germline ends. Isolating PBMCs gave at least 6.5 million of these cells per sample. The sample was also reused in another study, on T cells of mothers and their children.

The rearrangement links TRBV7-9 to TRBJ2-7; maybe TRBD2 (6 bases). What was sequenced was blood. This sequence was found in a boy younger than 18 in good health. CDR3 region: CASSPRDFPYEQYF. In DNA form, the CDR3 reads TGTGCCAGCAGCCCCCGGGACTTCCCCTACGAGCAGTACTTC.